This passage covers 9 T cell receptor beta chains from one sample sequenced in a study of post-analysis software for immune sequencing data. Study-level findings and limits: Four to six TRBV segments, including TRBV5-6, TRBV5-1 and TRBV20-1, were more frequent in patients than controls.

The antigens for these receptors are not known. Prepared TCR beta cDNA libraries contained unique molecular identifiers. TCRdb recomputed calls from the PCR reads with MiXCR, one row per CDR3 protein. The repertoire holds around 700,000 distinct CDR3 sequences, with roughly three fifths as singletons. Sequencing input: blood. The receptor source for this set is a girl aged 2 to 10 with multiple sclerosis.

The V gene is TRBV20-1, the J gene TRBJ1-2; D is possibly TRBD1 (5 bases). This CDR3 has 13 residues. The V end lost 3 bases, the J end lost 2 bases, and 10 bases lay between the germline ends. The germline CDR1 and CDR2 sequences are DFQATT and SNEGSKA (reference sequence). The CDR3 loop reads CSASPTENYGYTF. The CDR3 DNA is TGCAGTGCTAGTCCGACAGAGAACTATGGCTACACCTTC.

V gene TRBV4-3 combines with J gene TRBJ1-2; no definite D call. V was shortened by 0 bases and J by 4 bases, with 15 bases between the two germline ends. The CDR3 has 16 amino acids. From germline, CDR1 is LGHNA and CDR2 YSLEER. CDR3 sequence (DNA): TGCGCCAGCAGCCAAGATCCAGGCCAGGCCGCCTATGGCTACACCTTC. As protein: CASSQDPGQAAYGYTF.

The chain has TRBV3-1 and TRBJ2-5, with D tentatively TRBD2 (6 bases). Trimming removed 1 base from V and 5 bases from J, with 14 bases in between. Germline V CDR1 and CDR2: LGHDT, YNNKEL (reference sequence). The CDR3 is 15 residues long. The CDR3 is CASSQGKAAGETQYF. CDR3 nucleotides: TGTGCCAGCAGCCAAGGAAAGGCGGCGGGGGAGACCCAGTACTTC.

About this clonotype itself: Since the CDR3 does not end with the conserved phenylalanine or tryptophan, this likely comes from a read error. It is unclear where the CDR3 begins or ends on the DNA, so no DNA is shown, and the CDR3 is as TCRdb lists it. The chain carries TRBV21-1 and TRBJ2-1; the D call TRBD1 from the table was never checked on the DNA. TRBV21-1 is a pseudogene segment. The CDR3 contains 15 residues when both ends are counted. The CDR3 is CASKLEGQVYNEQFL.

The chain recombines TRBV6-4 with TRBJ1-2; TRBD1 matches at 9 bases. The V and J ends lost 3 bases and 4 bases, in that order; junction bases with no gene match: 3. Germline CDR1 MRHNA, CDR2 SNTAGT. The CDR3 spans 14 residues. CDR3 DNA: TGTGCCAGCAGTGAGGGGACAGGGATCTATGGCTACACCTTC. Its protein product is CASSEGTGIYGYTF.

V is TRBV12-3 or TRBV12-4 and J is TRBJ1-2, with a possible D match to TRBD1 (5 bases). V was shortened by 4 bases and J by 8 bases, with 17 bases between the two germline ends. The CDR3 has 14 amino acids. CDR3 coding DNA: TGTGCCAGCAGTTCGGGACCCGCAACGTCCGGCTACACCTTC. This codes for CASSSGPATSGYTF.

A few counts support this clonotype. The CDR3 sequence: CSVEGHVTSGRDNEQFF. The CDR3 DNA sequence: TGCAGCGTTGAAGGGCATGTAACTAGCGGAAGGGACAATGAGCAGTTCTTC. The chain couples TRBV29-1 to TRBJ2-1; 8 bases agree with TRBD2. This CDR3 contains 17 residues. V lost 1 base to trimming and J lost 5 bases; unmatched junction nucleotides: 13. The germline V gene encodes CDR1 SQVTM and CDR2 ANQGSEA.

This clonotype turned up a few times. This chain uses TRBV5-1 with TRBJ2-7; D call uncertain. The V gene lost 2 bases and the J gene lost 4 bases, with 16 bases spanning the gap. The CDR3 length is 15 residues. Germline values: CDR1 SGHRS, CDR2 YFSETQ. The DNA of the CDR3 is TGCGCCAGCAGCTTCAGCTTAGAGTCCTCTTACGAGCAGTACTTC. Its protein is CASSFSLESSYEQYF.

The chain links TRBV5-1 to TRBJ2-6, with 9 bases that match TRBD2. CDR1 SGHRS and CDR2 YFSETQ come from the germline V gene. The CDR3 is made up of 19 amino acids. Germline trimming cut 5 bases from V and 1 base from J; bases unmatched to any gene: 13. In DNA form, the CDR3 reads TGCGCCAGCAGTCACAGACTTAGCGGGAGAGGATCTGGGGCCAACGTCCTGACTTTC. Amino acid sequence: CASSHRLSGRGSGANVLTF.